This T cell receptor beta chain was observed in a study of stem cell transplantation in POMP-related autoinflammatory disease. The study, taken as a whole, reports: A trend toward lower repertoire diversity and greater clonality appeared in every analyzed T-cell subset of PRAID patients.

This clone came up once. What it recognizes is unknown. Prominent immunodeficiency with autoinflammation defined PRAID. Clones were sequenced by immunoSEQ multiplex PCR, and TCRdb holds only the in-frame ones, with some missing. The sample holds 9,500 to 10,000 clones; 70% to 80% are singletons and the top ten take roughly 4.2%. CDR1 is MNHNS, CDR2 SASEGT, per germline. Trimming shortened V by 0 bases and J by 9 bases, and 9 bases separated the two germline ends. The CDR3 length is 13 residues. This specimen consisted of CD4+ T cells from PBMCs, obtained after stem cell transplantation. This chain joins TRBV6-1 and TRBJ2-4; tentatively, D is TRBD1 or TRBD2 (5 bases each). This TCR was sampled from a human patient with POMP-related autoinflammation and immune dysregulation (PRAID). The T cells may come from the graft donor. DNA for the CDR3: TGTGCCAGCAGTGAAGCAGCCGGGACCATTCAGTACTTC. Protein sequence: CASSEAAGTIQYF.